This T cell receptor (beta chain) was obtained from a study of Graves' ophthalmopathy and Graves' hyperthyroidism. Study results and limitations: Predictions made by the model for ophthalmopathy progression reached just over 70% sensitivity and approximately 72% specificity.

The germline V gene has CDR1 SGHRS and CDR2 YFSETQ. V was clipped by 2 bases and J by 5 bases, with 11 bases between them. This CDR3 comprises 14 residues. Only newly diagnosed hyperthyroidism patients aged 18 to 65, with under 2 months' duration, were enrolled. Orbital computed tomography, thyroid ultrasound, TRAb, serum thyroxine and clinical symptoms formed the basis of diagnosis. A remark on this clonotype: The antigen is undetermined.

Amplification of TCR beta CDR3 regions used RNA transcripts. HTBI-primed first-round RT-PCR preceded second-round multiplex PCR. TCRdb called the multiplex PCR reads again in MiXCR, with one record for every CDR3 protein. The repertoire consists of about 380,000 distinct CDR3 sequences, with approximately 15% occurring once and the leading ten covering 5.5% to 7%. Sequenced: peripheral blood. The rearrangement uses TRBV5-1 and TRBJ2-1; D uncertain. The source is a woman aged 18-35 years with stable Graves' hyperthyroidism. The CDR3 nucleotides read TGCGCCAGCAGCTTAAACAGCTTAAACAATGAGCAGTTCTTC. Its protein is CASSLNSLNNEQFF.